The 32 T cell receptor beta chains below all came from one sample that was sequenced in a study of T cells in Graves' hyperthyroidism and ophthalmopathy. TCR beta CDR3 regions were amplified from RNA. TCR CDR3 underwent first-round RT-PCR with the HTBI primer set. TCRdb re-called the multiplex PCR reads through MiXCR, storing one row per CDR3 protein. The sample lists about 480,000 distinct CDR3 sequences; approximately 14% were seen once. Sequencing was performed on blood. The receptors stem from a young woman with Graves' hyperthyroidism.

This clonotype was recorded at least ten times. The junction does not match germline at one end; this may be a read error. This rearrangement joins TRBV5-1 to TRBJ2-7; maybe TRBD1 (6 bases). The germline gives CDR1 SGHRS, CDR2 YFSETQ. The CDR3 has 12 residues. CDR3 sequence (DNA): TGCGCCAGCAGCTCGGACAGCCACGAGCAATACTTC. Translation: CASSSDSHEQYF.

In nucleotides, the CDR3 is TGTGCCAGCAGTGGTGCCGGGACAGGGGTGTTTTTAGGAAACACCATATATTTT. Protein: CASSGAGTGVFLGNTIYF. V is TRBV27 and J is TRBJ1-3; 10 nucleotides align to TRBD1. Germline V CDR1 and CDR2: MNHEY, SMNVEV (reference sequence). V trimming: 5 bases; J trimming: 4 bases; junction bases outside the gene matches: 14. This CDR3 spans 18 amino acids.

This clonotype was picked up many times. The DNA of the CDR3 is TGTGCCAGCAGTTTAGGAGCGGCCCAAGAGACCCAGTACTTC. As protein: CASSLGAAQETQYF. The genes are TRBV12-3 or TRBV12-4 and TRBJ2-5, with a possible D match to TRBD2 (5 bases). The CDR3 runs to 14 residues. Trimming pared 1 base from V and 1 base from J, leaving 7 bases between.

This clonotype appeared many times. The chain recombines TRBV12-3 or TRBV12-4 with TRBJ1-1, with 7 bases identical to TRBD1. The J segment lost 11 bases and the V segment lost 3 bases, leaving 6 bases of the junction unmatched. CDR3 length: 12 amino acids. The CDR3 loop is CASSFGDRDAFF. CDR3 DNA sequence: TGTGCCAGCAGTTTCGGAGACAGGGATGCTTTCTTT.

This clonotype was seen once. The chain uses TRBV7-9 and TRBJ1-2; TRBD1 matches at 11 bases. The V gene's germline CDR1 is SEHNR and CDR2 FQNEAQ (reference sequence). Losses at the gene ends were 1 base for V and 6 bases for J; bases not matched to a gene: 10. The CDR3 covers 17 residues. CDR3 nucleotides: TGTGCCAGCAGCTTAGGGACAGGGGGCATGCTCTCTCATGGCTACACCTTC. The encoded protein is CASSLGTGGMLSHGYTF.

V is TRBV29-1 and J is TRBJ1-5, with 8 bases matching TRBD1. Germline V lookup: CDR1 SQVTM, CDR2 ANQGSEA. This CDR3 comprises 12 residues. Losses at the gene ends were 5 bases for V and 14 bases for J; bases not matched to a gene: 11. CDR3 coding DNA: TGCAGCGTTACAATGTTGGGACAGGTTGAGCATTTT. Translating gives CSVTMLGQVEHF.

This clonotype has only a few counts. J is TRBJ2-5 and V is TRBV14; tentatively, D is TRBD2 (5 bases). V gave up 4 bases and J gave up 5 bases, with 17 bases separating them. This CDR3 contains 15 residues. Per germline, CDR1 SGHDN and CDR2 FVKESK. The CDR3 region is CASSRGPGVIETQYF. In DNA, the CDR3 is TGTGCCAGCAGCCGAGGGCCAGGAGTCATCGAGACCCAGTACTTC.

This clonotype was counted a few times. The CDR3 DNA is TGTGCCAGCAGTTACTCGGGGACGGGGACCTACGAGCAGTACTTC. It is translated as CASSYSGTGTYEQYF. This chain links TRBV6-6 with TRBJ2-7, with D perhaps given as TRBD1 or TRBD2 (5 bases each). Germline CDR1 reads MNHNY; CDR2 reads SVGAGI (reference sequence). The V end lost 0 bases, the J end lost 2 bases, and 11 bases lay between the germline ends. The CDR3 loop spans 15 amino acids.

This clonotype occurred many times. The chain uses TRBV19 and TRBJ2-1; weak D call: TRBD1 (6 bases). Trimming took off 1 base at V and 2 bases at J, with 18 bases between the two ends. From germline, CDR1 is LNHDA and CDR2 SQIVND (reference sequence). This CDR3 spans 18 amino acids. As DNA, the CDR3 is TGTGCCAGTAGTATAGGAGCCAGGGGTTTCGAGACCTACAATGAGCAGTTCTTC. Protein product: CASSIGARGFETYNEQFF. The variable domain in full, with the rest retrieved from reference TRBV19 and TRBJ2-1, is DGGITQSPKYLFRKEGQNVTLSCEQNLNHDAMYWYRQDPGQGLRLIYYSQIVNDFQKGDIAEGYSVSREKKESFPLTVTSAQKNPTAFYLCASSIGARGFETYNEQFFGPGTRLTVL.

This clonotype turned up a few times. The chain recombines TRBV29-1 with TRBJ1-1; D gene unclear. This CDR3 spans 11 amino acids. The V gene lost 7 bases and the J gene lost 1 base, with 7 bases spanning the gap. Germline V gene lookup returns CDR1 SQVTM and CDR2 ANQGSEA. CDR3 residues: CSALENTEAFF. The CDR3 bases are TGCAGCGCCCTTGAGAACACTGAAGCTTTCTTT.

This clonotype was observed a few times. The chain uses TRBV6-1 and TRBJ2-1, with D tentatively TRBD2 (6 bases). This CDR3 comprises 15 residues. Germline CDR1 MNHNS, CDR2 SASEGT. V was clipped by 5 bases and J by 5 bases, with 16 bases between them. CDR3 amino acids: CASSLITSWNNEQFF. The CDR3 region has the DNA TGTGCCAGCAGTTTAATAACTAGCTGGAACAATGAGCAGTTCTTC.

This clonotype was detected many times. V is TRBV3-1 and J is TRBJ2-7; the D is unclear. CDR1 is LGHDT, CDR2 YNNKEL, per germline (reference sequence). The V and J ends lost 7 bases and 2 bases respectively, with 6 bases between them. The CDR3 has 11 amino acids. CDR3 nucleotides: TGTGCCAGCAACGTTCCCTACGAGCAGTACGTC. This translates into CASNVPYEQYV.

The chain employs TRBV11-2 and TRBJ2-7; the D gene is possibly TRBD2 (6 bases). This CDR3 contains 14 residues. The V gene lost 0 bases and the J gene lost 4 bases, with 10 bases spanning the gap. Germline V lookup: CDR1 SGHAT, CDR2 FQNNGV. The CDR3 protein is CASSLEGDWYEQYF. In DNA form, the CDR3 reads TGTGCCAGCAGCTTAGAGGGGGACTGGTACGAGCAGTACTTC.

The chain has TRBV5-1 and TRBJ2-2; D not certain. The V and J ends lost 2 bases and 4 bases respectively, with 3 bases between them. The CDR3 runs 12 residues. CDR1 SGHRS and CDR2 YFSETQ come from the germline V gene. For the CDR3, the DNA is TGCGCCAGCAGCTTTACCACCGGGGAGCTGTTTTTT. It yields the protein CASSFTTGELFF.

This clonotype was observed at least ten times. The chain links TRBV7-2 to TRBJ2-1; TRBD1 matches at 9 bases. The germline V gene encodes CDR1 SGHTA and CDR2 FQGNSA. The V gene end was trimmed by 6 bases and the J gene end by 9 bases; junction bases not matched to a gene: 9. The CDR3 runs to 14 residues. The CDR3 DNA reads TGTGCCAGCAGTTTGGACAGGGGTGTATGTGAGCAGTTCTTC. Protein sequence: CASSLDRGVCEQFF.

There are a few counts of this clonotype. This chain links TRBV9 with TRBJ1-1; D is perhaps TRBD1 (5 bases). The V gene lost 3 bases and the J gene lost 6 bases, with 18 bases spanning the gap. The CDR3 runs to 15 residues. CDR1 and CDR2 from the germline V gene are SGDLS and YYNGEE. The DNA of the CDR3 is TGTGCCAGCAGCGGGGGCGGGGTCGCGAGCGCTGAAGCTTTCTTT. Protein sequence: CASSGGGVASAEAFF.

This clonotype was recorded many times. The CDR3 DNA reads as TGTGCCAGAGAGACTAGCGGGTTACAAGAGACCCAGTACTTC. It codes for CARETSGLQETQYF. The chain joins TRBV2 to TRBJ2-5, with 10 bases aligning to TRBD2. Per the germline V gene, CDR1 is SNHLY and CDR2 is FYNNEI. V lost 9 bases and J lost 2; bases outside the gene matches: 6. The CDR3 consists of 14 residues.

This clonotype was detected many times. The V call is TRBV9, the J call TRBJ1-1, with TRBD1 as a possible D gene (5 bases). The CDR3 loop spans 17 amino acids. Trimming stripped 2 bases from V and 1 base from J, with 18 bases between. The germline gives CDR1 SGDLS, CDR2 YYNGEE. The CDR3 spells CASSVTRDRGQNTEAFF. DNA of the CDR3: TGTGCCAGCAGCGTGACGAGGGACCGAGGGCAGAACACTGAAGCTTTCTTT.

The chain is built from TRBV7-3 and TRBJ2-3, with TRBD2 matching over 8 bases. The CDR3 runs to 15 residues. V lost 1 base to trimming and J lost 2 bases; unmatched junction nucleotides: 2. Germline lookup yields CDR1 SGHTA and CDR2 FQGTGA. The CDR3 sequence is CASSLNSGDTDTQYF. In DNA form, the CDR3 reads TGTGCCAGCAGCTTAAATAGCGGGGACACAGATACGCAGTATTTT.

Only a few counts were recorded for this clonotype. The chain recombines TRBV20-1 with TRBJ2-7; D gene uncertain. V was pared by 1 base and J by 4 bases, with 14 bases between. Germline CDR1 is DFQATT and CDR2 is SNEGSKA (reference sequence). The CDR3 is 14 residues long. This chain's CDR3 is CSARGADIGYEQYF. CDR3 nucleotides: TGCAGTGCTAGAGGCGCCGACATCGGTTACGAGCAGTACTTC.

The chain is built from TRBV6-2 or TRBV6-3 and TRBJ2-7, with 7 bases that match TRBD1. V was pared by 5 bases and J by 2 bases, with 6 bases of the junction left unmatched. Looked up from germline, CDR1 is MNHEY and CDR2 is SVGEGT. The CDR3 length is 14 residues. CDR3 DNA: TGTGCCAGCAGTGCTTGGACAGGCCCCTACGAGCAGTACTTC. The encoded protein is CASSAWTGPYEQYF.

This clonotype was recorded at least ten times. V and J are TRBV4-1 and TRBJ2-1; possibly TRBD1 or TRBD2 for D (5 bases each). This CDR3 has 15 amino acids. CDR1 MGHRA and CDR2 YSYEKL come from the germline V gene. V was cut by 1 base and J by 3 bases, with 10 bases left in between. CDR3 residues: CASSQGRGDYNEQFF. As DNA, the CDR3 is TGCGCCAGCAGCCAAGGACGAGGGGACTACAATGAGCAGTTCTTC.

This clonotype turned up a few times. The J gene is TRBJ2-2, the V gene TRBV20-1; no firm D call. V was cut by 6 bases and J by 0 bases, with 11 bases left in between. The CDR3 loop spans 14 amino acids. The germline V gene encodes CDR1 DFQATT and CDR2 SNEGSKA (reference sequence). The CDR3 protein is CSAKAVANTGELFF. The CDR3 DNA is TGCAGTGCCAAGGCGGTGGCGAACACCGGGGAGCTGTTTTTT.

This clonotype was counted at least ten times. The chain carries TRBV30 and TRBJ2-7, with D possibly matching TRBD1 (5 bases). The CDR3 consists of 16 residues. Germline CDR1 is GTSNPN and CDR2 is SVGIG (reference sequence). V was shortened by 6 bases and J by 0 bases, with 21 bases between the two germline ends. The CDR3 DNA reads as TGTGCCTGTTTTTTCACCGCGACAGCTCACTCCTACGAGCAGTACTTC. It is translated as CACFFTATAHSYEQYF.

Ten or more counts support this clonotype. This chain links TRBV11-2 with TRBJ1-2; D remains unclear. From germline, CDR1 is SGHAT and CDR2 FQNNGV. The V end was cut by 5 bases, the J end by 2 bases, with 9 bases between. The CDR3 is 13 amino acids. The CDR3 DNA follows: TGTGCCAGCAGCCTTTCTTACAACTATGGCTACACCTTC. Translation gives CASSLSYNYGYTF.

This clonotype was detected ten times or more. V is TRBV9 and J is TRBJ1-1; D possibly corresponds to TRBD1 (6 bases). Germline V gives CDR1 SGDLS, CDR2 YYNGEE. V was trimmed by 0 bases and J by 5 bases, leaving 11 bases between them. The CDR3 is made up of 14 amino acids. In nucleotides, the CDR3 is TGTGCCAGCAGCGTAGAGGGTCAGGGGACTGAAGCTTTCTTT. This sequence encodes CASSVEGQGTEAFF.

As for this clonotype: A much larger clone differs by one base, so this may be a read error. The chain has TRBV3-1 and TRBJ1-6; D is uncertain. The germline CDR1 and CDR2 sequences are LGHDT and YNNKEL (reference sequence). CDR3 length: 16 amino acids. CDR3 DNA sequence: TGTGCCAGCAGCCCCCCCGAGAGCTCCTATAATTCACCCCTCCGCTTT. Translation: CASSPPESSYNSPLRF.

This chain uses TRBV7-9 with TRBJ2-5; 13 bases align to TRBD2. Germline V gene data show CDR1 as SEHNR and CDR2 as FQNEAQ (reference sequence). There are 17 residues in the CDR3. J lost 5 bases, V lost 7 bases, and 13 bases had no gene match. This CDR3 is CASIPGGGLAGLETQYF. CDR3 bases: TGTGCCAGCATCCCTGGGGGGGGACTAGCGGGACTGGAGACCCAGTACTTC.

This clonotype has only a few counts. The chain employs TRBV29-1 and TRBJ1-5, with 8 bases that match TRBD1. From germline, CDR1 is SQVTM and CDR2 ANQGSEA. This CDR3 spans 15 amino acids. V trimming: 4 bases; J trimming: 2 bases; junction bases outside the gene matches: 7. CDR3 loop: CSVAGGLGGNQPQHF. Written as DNA, the CDR3 is TGCAGCGTTGCAGGGGGCCTCGGCGGCAATCAGCCCCAGCATTTT.

This clonotype was seen ten or more times. The rearrangement links TRBV12-3 or TRBV12-4 to TRBJ1-4, with a tentative D call TRBD1 (6 bases). This CDR3 is 14 amino acids long. Trimming took 8 bases from V and 1 from J, leaving 11 bases between them. The CDR3 DNA follows: TGTGCCAGCCGCCGGACAGTAACTAATGAAAAACTGTTTTTT. This sequence encodes CASRRTVTNEKLFF.

This clonotype has a handful of counts. The chain joins TRBV4-1 to TRBJ2-7; tentatively, D is TRBD1 or TRBD2 (5 bases each). Trimming cost V 3 bases and J 5 bases, with 17 bases left between them. The CDR3 extends over 15 amino acids. From germline, CDR1 is MGHRA and CDR2 YSYEKL. CDR3 DNA: TGCGCCAGCAGCCACCCCCCGAGGGGAGTTCACGAGCAGTACTTC. This gives the protein CASSHPPRGVHEQYF.

This clonotype was recorded many times. This chain uses TRBV20-1 with TRBJ2-2; 14 bases match TRBD2. J was trimmed by 2 bases and V by 1 base; bases with no gene match: 3. CDR1 and CDR2 (germline): DFQATT, SNEGSKA (reference sequence). The CDR3 sequence is 17 residues long. CDR3 sequence reads: CSARAGLAGDNTGELFF. CDR3 sequence (DNA): TGCAGTGCTAGAGCGGGACTAGCGGGAGATAACACCGGGGAGCTGTTTTTT.